Sequencing of this T cell receptor (beta chain) was carried out in a study of human T cells and chemical hapten exposure. Background on the study: Donors were sensitized with 2% DPC on the upper inner arm.

Time point denoted: patch test 1, 2 weeks after DPC sensitization. Treatment defined: therapeutic diphenylcyclopropenone sensitization with weekly scalp DPC. TCRdb re-derived calls from the RACE reads in MiXCR, one entry per CDR3 protein. The data show 150,000 or so distinct CDR3 sequences, approximately 15% seen once. This CDR3 is built from 16 residues. V dropped 2 bases and J dropped 4 bases, with 17 bases sitting between them. This clonotype was seen a handful of times. The chain recombines TRBV12-3 or TRBV12-4 with TRBJ1-2, with a tentative D call TRBD1 (6 bases). The sequenced sample was whole blood, obtained in connection with sensitization to the hapten diphenylcyclopropenone (DPC). This TCR was sampled from a woman aged 25 to 39 with alopecia areata. Some clones in this sample may be carry-over from other donors' samples. CDR3 in amino acids: CASSLRLSGALYGYTF. The DNA for the CDR3 is TGTGCCAGCAGTTTAAGGTTATCAGGGGCCCTCTATGGCTACACCTTC.